A selection of T cell receptor beta chains follows, all from one sample in a study of T-cell reconstitution after alpha-beta-depleted transplantation in children. TCRdb recomputed calls from the PCR reads with MiXCR, one row per CDR3 protein. In the table there are roughly 98,000 distinct CDR3 sequences, roughly a sixth of which are singletons. This specimen consisted of PBMCs, mostly from graft donor cells, obtained 180 days after TCRalphabeta/CD19-depleted stem cell transplant. The receptors originated from a male patient between 2 and 15 years old who had a stem cell transplant for acute lymphoblastic leukemia, so the T cells may come from the graft donor. Both conserved end residues are part of each CDR3. D genes are given only for firm matches. Clone size is given for some rows only: seen once, a few or many times, or a class if the clone is expanded.

V gene: TRBV20-1
clone size: .
J gene: TRBJ1-1
D gene: .
CDR3 protein: CSARYGTPGAFF
CDR3 DNA: TGCAGTGCTAGATACGGGACCCCGGGGGCTTTCTTT

V gene: TRBV4-1
clone size: many
J gene: TRBJ1-1
D gene: .
CDR3 protein: CASSQDPGRGNTEAFF
CDR3 DNA: TGCGCCAGCAGCCAAGATCCGGGCAGGGGGAACACTGAAGCTTTCTTT

V gene: TRBV2
clone size: .
J gene: TRBJ2-2
D gene: .
CDR3 protein: CASRGDTRGRELFF
CDR3 DNA: TGTGCCAGCAGAGGGGATACTAGGGGCCGGGAGCTGTTTTTT

V gene: TRBV6-5
clone size: .
J gene: TRBJ1-4
D gene: .
CDR3 protein: CASSYAPTNEKLFF
CDR3 DNA: TGTGCCAGCAGTTACGCGCCAACTAATGAAAAACTGTTTTTT

V gene: TRBV6-2/TRBV6-3
clone size: .
J gene: TRBJ2-1
D gene: .
CDR3 protein: CASWSRAYNEQFF
CDR3 DNA: TGTGCCAGCTGGAGCAGGGCCTACAATGAGCAGTTCTTC

V gene: TRBV4-1
clone size: .
J gene: TRBJ2-5
D gene: .
CDR3 protein: CASSDTGPWEETQYF
CDR3 DNA: TGCGCCAGCAGCGATACCGGGCCTTGGGAGGAGACCCAGTACTTC

V gene: TRBV7-2
clone size: few
J gene: TRBJ2-7
D gene: .
CDR3 protein: CASSLNENEQYF
CDR3 DNA: TGTGCCAGCAGCTTAAACGAAAACGAGCAGTACTTC

V gene: TRBV20-1
clone size: many
J gene: TRBJ2-7
D gene: TRBD1
CDR3 protein: CSARDRGHEQYF
CDR3 DNA: TGCAGTGCTAGGGACAGGGGCCACGAGCAGTACTTC

V gene: TRBV7-8
clone size: few
J gene: TRBJ2-5
D gene: .
CDR3 protein: CASSFEYQETQYF
CDR3 DNA: TGTGCCAGCAGCTTTGAATACCAAGAGACCCAGTACTTC

V gene: TRBV20-1
clone size: .
J gene: TRBJ2-5
D gene: .
CDR3 protein: CSAGTGVVETQYF
CDR3 DNA: TGCAGTGCTGGGACTGGGGTGGTAGAGACCCAGTACTTC

V gene: TRBV12-3/TRBV12-4
clone size: .
J gene: TRBJ2-7
D gene: .
CDR3 protein: CASSFRPWGRAPRYEQYF
CDR3 DNA: TGTGCCAGCAGTTTCCGGCCATGGGGCAGGGCCCCCCGCTACGAGCAGTACTTC

V gene: TRBV11-2
clone size: few
J gene: TRBJ2-7
D gene: TRBD2
CDR3 protein: CASSGTISSYEQYF
CDR3 DNA: TGTGCCAGCAGCGGGACTATCAGCTCCTACGAGCAGTACTTC

V gene: TRBV7-8
clone size: many
J gene: TRBJ2-3
D gene: TRBD2
CDR3 protein: CASSLRAGGLTDTQYF
CDR3 DNA: TGTGCCAGCAGCTTACGAGCGGGAGGGCTCACAGATACGCAGTATTTT

V gene: TRBV7-9
clone size: .
J gene: TRBJ2-5
D gene: .
CDR3 protein: CASSSPSRGIGETQYF
CDR3 DNA: TGTGCCAGCAGCTCACCCTCCCGAGGGATTGGAGAGACCCAGTACTTC

V gene: TRBV5-1
clone size: .
J gene: TRBJ2-7
D gene: TRBD1
CDR3 protein: CASRPMGDREQYF
CDR3 DNA: TGCGCCAGCCGCCCCATGGGGGACAGGGAGCAGTACTTC

V gene: TRBV6-1
clone size: few
J gene: TRBJ2-5
D gene: .
CDR3 protein: CASLPPGGETQYF
CDR3 DNA: TGTGCCAGCCTTCCCCCGGGTGGGGAGACCCAGTACTTC

V gene: TRBV7-9
clone size: many
J gene: TRBJ1-5
D gene: .
CDR3 protein: CASSDRYQPQHF
CDR3 DNA: TGTGCCAGCAGCGACAGGTATCAGCCCCAGCATTTT

V gene: TRBV12-3/TRBV12-4
clone size: .
J gene: TRBJ2-3
D gene: TRBD2
CDR3 protein: CASSLNGGIGDTQYF
CDR3 DNA: TGTGCCAGCAGTTTAAACGGGGGGATCGGGGATACGCAGTATTTT

V gene: TRBV28
clone size: few
J gene: TRBJ1-3
D gene: .
CDR3 protein: CASSLSGPGNTIYF
CDR3 DNA: TGTGCCAGCAGTTTATCAGGGCCTGGAAACACCATATATTTT

V gene: TRBV12-3/TRBV12-4
clone size: few
J gene: TRBJ2-2
D gene: TRBD2
CDR3 protein: CASSLGALAGNTGELFF
CDR3 DNA: TGTGCCAGCAGTTTGGGGGCTCTAGCGGGTAACACCGGGGAGCTGTTTTTT

V gene: TRBV7-2
clone size: .
J gene: TRBJ2-7
D gene: TRBD1
CDR3 protein: CASSGPDRGQEEQYF
CDR3 DNA: TGTGCCAGCAGCGGACCGGACAGGGGGCAGGAAGAGCAGTACTTC

V gene: TRBV7-2
clone size: few
J gene: TRBJ1-2
D gene: .
CDR3 protein: CASSLVSEQNYGYTF
CDR3 DNA: TGTGCCAGCAGCTTAGTCTCTGAACAGAACTATGGCTACACCTTC

V gene: TRBV12-3/TRBV12-4
clone size: few
J gene: TRBJ1-4
D gene: .
CDR3 protein: CASSFGTTNEKLFF
CDR3 DNA: TGTGCCAGCAGTTTTGGGACCACTAATGAAAAACTGTTTTTT

V gene: TRBV4-3
clone size: .
J gene: TRBJ2-2
D gene: TRBD2
CDR3 protein: CASSQDHSGGNTGELFF
CDR3 DNA: TGCGCCAGCAGCCAAGATCATAGCGGGGGTAACACCGGGGAGCTGTTTTTT

V gene: TRBV13
clone size: .
J gene: TRBJ2-3
D gene: .
CDR3 protein: CASSSAGSTDTQYF
CDR3 DNA: TGTGCCAGCAGCTCTGCCGGAAGCACAGATACGCAGTATTTT

V gene: TRBV12-3/TRBV12-4
clone size: few
J gene: TRBJ1-1
D gene: TRBD1
CDR3 protein: CASSWTGTNTEAFF
CDR3 DNA: TGTGCCAGCAGTTGGACAGGGACGAACACTGAAGCTTTCTTT

V gene: TRBV29-1
clone size: few
J gene: TRBJ2-1
D gene: TRBD2
CDR3 protein: CSGGGLAGFNSYNEQFF
CDR3 DNA: TGCAGCGGTGGGGGACTAGCGGGATTTAACTCCTACAATGAGCAGTTCTTC

V gene: TRBV7-7
clone size: few
J gene: TRBJ2-5
D gene: .
CDR3 protein: CASSYGFQETQYF
CDR3 DNA: TGTGCCAGCAGCTACGGATTCCAAGAGACCCAGTACTTC

V gene: TRBV27
clone size: few
J gene: TRBJ2-7
D gene: TRBD1
CDR3 protein: CASSPGQGTYEQYF
CDR3 DNA: TGTGCCAGCAGTCCGGGACAGGGAACCTACGAGCAGTACTTC

V gene: TRBV20-1
clone size: many
J gene: TRBJ2-3
D gene: .
CDR3 protein: CSARTGGYTQYF
CDR3 DNA: TGCAGTGCGCGGACCGGAGGGTATACGCAGTATTTT

V gene: TRBV7-6
clone size: few
J gene: TRBJ2-5
D gene: TRBD2
CDR3 protein: CASSSYLLAGSTAWAQYF
CDR3 DNA: TGTGCCAGCAGCTCGTACTTGCTAGCGGGGTCCACCGCGTGGGCCCAGTACTTC

V gene: TRBV6-4
clone size: .
J gene: TRBJ2-1
D gene: .
CDR3 protein: CASSVGSSYNEQFF
CDR3 DNA: TGTGCCAGCAGTGTCGGGAGCTCCTACAATGAGCAGTTCTTC

V gene: TRBV7-6
clone size: .
J gene: TRBJ2-1
D gene: .
CDR3 protein: CASSLAGLLREQFF
CDR3 DNA: TGTGCCAGCAGCTTAGCGGGGCTCCTACGGGAGCAGTTCTTC

V gene: TRBV20-1
clone size: .
J gene: TRBJ2-7
D gene: .
CDR3 protein: CSARDRHRAYEQYF
CDR3 DNA: TGCAGTGCTAGAGATCGGCACAGGGCCTACGAGCAGTACTTC

V gene: TRBV10-3
clone size: .
J gene: TRBJ2-5
D gene: TRBD2
CDR3 protein: CAISGTSGRTKGPQYF
CDR3 DNA: TGTGCCATCAGCGGGACTAGCGGGAGGACAAAGGGCCCCCAGTACTTC

V gene: TRBV12-3/TRBV12-4
clone size: few
J gene: TRBJ1-1
D gene: .
CDR3 protein: CASSFWQMNTEAFF
CDR3 DNA: TGTGCCAGCAGTTTTTGGCAGATGAACACTGAAGCTTTCTTT

V gene: TRBV12-3/TRBV12-4
clone size: few
J gene: TRBJ1-1
D gene: .
CDR3 protein: CASSARDKNTEAFF
CDR3 DNA: TGTGCCAGCAGTGCCCGGGACAAAAACACTGAAGCTTTCTTT

V gene: TRBV3-1
clone size: few
J gene: TRBJ1-2
D gene: .
CDR3 protein: CASSPTGPSGYGYTF
CDR3 DNA: TGTGCCAGCAGCCCCACAGGACCCTCCGGCTATGGCTACACCTTC

V gene: TRBV3-1
clone size: .
J gene: TRBJ1-3
D gene: .
CDR3 protein: CASSQGRSGAGGNTIYF
CDR3 DNA: TGTGCCAGCAGCCAAGGACGTTCAGGGGCGGGAGGAAACACCATATATTTT

V gene: TRBV7-8
clone size: many
J gene: TRBJ2-1
D gene: .
CDR3 protein: CASSPSGTHGEQFF
CDR3 DNA: TGTGCCAGCAGCCCGTCCGGGACTCACGGTGAGCAGTTCTTC

V gene: TRBV24-1
clone size: .
J gene: TRBJ2-2
D gene: .
CDR3 protein: CATSDSGPGFPNTGELFF
CDR3 DNA: TGTGCCACCAGTGACTCGGGACCTGGGTTCCCGAACACCGGGGAGCTGTTTTTT

V gene: TRBV5-6
clone size: few
J gene: TRBJ1-5
D gene: .
CDR3 protein: CASSWGADNQPQHF
CDR3 DNA: TGTGCCAGCAGCTGGGGGGCGGATAATCAGCCCCAGCATTTT

V gene: TRBV21-1
clone size: few
J gene: TRBJ1-4
D gene: .
CDR3 protein: CASSISQTGLTNEKLFF
CDR3 DNA: TGTGCCAGCAGCATCTCCCAGACGGGGCTGACTAATGAAAAACTGTTTTTT

V gene: TRBV7-6
clone size: .
J gene: TRBJ1-2
D gene: .
CDR3 protein: CASSLSGQNFYGYTF
CDR3 DNA: TGTGCCAGCAGCTTATCTGGACAGAACTTCTATGGCTACACCTTC

V gene: TRBV15
clone size: .
J gene: TRBJ2-1
D gene: .
CDR3 protein: CATSRARGHEQFF
CDR3 DNA: TGTGCCACCAGCAGGGCGCGGGGCCATGAGCAGTTCTTC

V gene: TRBV6-1
clone size: .
J gene: TRBJ2-7
D gene: .
CDR3 protein: CAIRDPRISYEQYF
CDR3 DNA: TGTGCCATCCGGGACCCCAGGATAAGCTACGAGCAGTACTTC

V gene: TRBV27
clone size: .
J gene: TRBJ2-7
D gene: .
CDR3 protein: CASSSIVTAHYEQYF
CDR3 DNA: TGTGCCAGCAGTTCCATAGTGACGGCCCACTACGAGCAGTACTTC

V gene: TRBV6-1
clone size: .
J gene: TRBJ2-1
D gene: .
CDR3 protein: CASSEALGGTKYNEQFF
CDR3 DNA: TGTGCCAGCAGTGAAGCGCTCGGGGGAACTAAATACAATGAGCAGTTCTTC

V gene: TRBV3-1
clone size: few
J gene: TRBJ1-2
D gene: .
CDR3 protein: CASSQLNYGYTF
CDR3 DNA: TGTGCCAGCAGCCAACTTAACTATGGCTACACCTTC

V gene: TRBV28
clone size: few
J gene: TRBJ2-1
D gene: TRBD2
CDR3 protein: CASSTPSGANNEQFF
CDR3 DNA: TGTGCCAGCAGCACCCCTAGCGGGGCGAACAATGAGCAGTTCTTC

V gene: TRBV20-1
clone size: few
J gene: TRBJ2-2
D gene: TRBD2
CDR3 protein: CSARAPQRGPTGELFF
CDR3 DNA: TGCAGTGCTAGAGCACCCCAGCGGGGGCCCACCGGGGAGCTGTTTTTT

V gene: TRBV7-2
clone size: .
J gene: TRBJ2-7
D gene: .
CDR3 protein: CASSLEGAGQYEQYF
CDR3 DNA: TGTGCCAGCAGCTTAGAGGGAGCGGGACAATACGAGCAGTACTTC

V gene: TRBV5-4
clone size: many
J gene: TRBJ2-1
D gene: .
CDR3 protein: CASSLVFIPGRRPYNEQFF
CDR3 DNA: TGTGCCAGCAGCTTGGTTTTTATTCCGGGAAGGCGCCCCTACAATGAGCAGTTCTTC

V gene: TRBV28
clone size: few
J gene: TRBJ2-3
D gene: .
CDR3 protein: CASSITRTYTTDTQYF
CDR3 DNA: TGTGCCAGCAGCATAACCAGAACATATACCACAGATACGCAGTATTTT

V gene: TRBV12-3/TRBV12-4
clone size: .
J gene: TRBJ1-6
D gene: .
CDR3 protein: CASSPDTAFNSPLHF
CDR3 DNA: TGTGCCAGCAGTCCGGACACAGCCTTTAATTCACCCCTCCACTTT